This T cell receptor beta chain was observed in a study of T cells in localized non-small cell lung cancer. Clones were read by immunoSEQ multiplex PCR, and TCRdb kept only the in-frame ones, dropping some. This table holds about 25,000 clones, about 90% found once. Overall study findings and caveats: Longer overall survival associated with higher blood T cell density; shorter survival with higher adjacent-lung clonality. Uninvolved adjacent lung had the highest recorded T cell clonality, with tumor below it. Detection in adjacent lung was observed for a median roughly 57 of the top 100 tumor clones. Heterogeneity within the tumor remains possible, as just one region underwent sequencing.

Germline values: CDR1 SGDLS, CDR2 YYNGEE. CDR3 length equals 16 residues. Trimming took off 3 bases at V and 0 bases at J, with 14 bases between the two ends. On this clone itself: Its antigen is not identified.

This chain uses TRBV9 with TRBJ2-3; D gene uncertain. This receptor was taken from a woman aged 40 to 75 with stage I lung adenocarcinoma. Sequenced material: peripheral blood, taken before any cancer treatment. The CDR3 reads CASSAQARPSTDTQYF. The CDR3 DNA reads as TGTGCCAGCAGCGCACAAGCTCGCCCTAGCACAGATACGCAGTATTTT.